This T cell receptor (beta chain) came from a study of control samples from healthy donors and cancer patients. Trimming removed 0 bases at V and 2 bases at J, with 16 bases between. Germline-derived CDR1 and CDR2 are SGDLS and YYNGEE. The CDR3 is made up of 17 amino acids. Measured with immunoSEQ multiplex PCR; TCRdb has only the in-frame clones, and not every one. The sample shows approximately 100,000 clones, roughly 92% of them seen only once. The sequenced sample consisted of blood. The sequence derives from a human donor in good health. The donor label of this sample is uncertain. This chain joins TRBV9 and TRBJ2-3; D uncertain. The CDR3 loop reads CASSVAGSGLYTDTQYF. The CDR3 DNA is TGTGCCAGCAGCGTAGCGGGCTCTGGCTTGTACACAGATACGCAGTATTTT. Drawing the rest from reference TRBV9 and TRBJ2-3, the complete variable domain is DSGVTQTPKHLITATGQRVTLRCSPRSGDLSVYWYQQSLDQGLQFLIQYYNGEERAKGNILERFSAQQFPDLHSELNLSSLELGDSALYFCASSVAGSGLYTDTQYFGPGTRLTVL.